Listed below are T cell receptor beta chains from one sample, sequenced in a study of cytomegalovirus exposure and HLA in healthy donors. Sequencing was performed with immunoSEQ multiplex PCR; in TCRdb, only in-frame clones are kept and a portion is missing. This sample yields 95,000 to 150,000 clones, of which roughly 15% are seen a single time; about 1.9% belongs to the top ten. The sequencing sample was made of PBMCs. Source of these receptors: a woman between 18 and 29 years old in good health and CMV-seronegative. The CDR3 runs from the conserved cysteine through the conserved F or W. Fields, in order: D gene, J gene, V gene, clone size, CDR3 DNA, CDR3 protein. The D gene is left open where the match is weak. Size tells how often a clone was seen (once, few, many) or the class of an expanded clone, and some rows leave it out.

>.|TRBJ1-3|TRBV29-1|.
TGCAGCGTTGAAGAACAGGGAAGGGTTGGAAACACCATATATTTT
CSVEEQGRVGNTIYF
>TRBD1|TRBJ2-1|TRBV5-1|.
TGCGCCAGCAGCTTGGGGGGACAGTCCTCCAATGAGCAGTTCTTC
CASSLGGQSSNEQFF
>.|TRBJ2-7|TRBV4-2|.
TGTGCCAGCAGCCAAGATTCTAGTTGGCAGTACGAGCAGTACTTC
CASSQDSSWQYEQYF
>TRBD2|TRBJ2-2|TRBV5-1|few
TGCGCCAGCAGCTTCGGAGCGGGAGGCGGCACCGGGGAGCTGTTTTTT
CASSFGAGGGTGELFF
>.|TRBJ1-2|TRBV5-1|.
TGCGCCAGCAGCTTGGGGGCCTCAGTACGTGGCTACACCTTC
CASSLGASVRGYTF
>.|TRBJ2-7|TRBV6-6|few
TGTGCCAGCAGTCCCGGGACTTCTATCTACGAGCAGTACTTC
CASSPGTSIYEQYF
>TRBD2|TRBJ2-5|TRBV6-1|.
TGTGCCAGCAGTGAAGCAATCGCCGGACTAGATTGGCCGTATTCGACCCAGTACTTC
CASSEAIAGLDWPYSTQYF
>TRBD1|TRBJ2-5|TRBV5-1|few
TGCGCCAGCAGCCTCCTGGACAGGGGATTTACAGAGACCCAGTACTTC
CASSLLDRGFTETQYF
>TRBD1|TRBJ2-5|TRBV5-4|many
TGTGCCAGCAGCTTCCAGGGGGCGAAAGAGACCCAGTACTTC
CASSFQGAKETQYF
>.|TRBJ2-4|TRBV19|.
TGTGCCAGTAGGGAAGGACTGCTAGCCAAAAACATTCAGTACTTC
CASREGLLAKNIQYF
>TRBD1|TRBJ2-4|TRBV18|.
TGTGCCAGCTTTAGGGACAGGGCGGGAGACATTCAGTACTTC
CASFRDRAGDIQYF
>TRBD2|TRBJ2-5|TRBV5-1|.
TGCGCCAGCAGCACCACCGGGCCCGGGGGGCAGTACTTC
CASSTTGPGGQYF
>.|TRBJ1-1|TRBV4-1|few
TGCGCCAGCAGCCAAGAAGGCCTAGGGAGCACTGAAGCTTTCTTT
CASSQEGLGSTEAFF
>.|TRBJ2-1|TRBV2|.
TGTGCCAGCAGTGAGAACAGGGCGTACAATGAGCAGTTCTTC
CASSENRAYNEQFF
>TRBD2|TRBJ2-5|TRBV9|few
TGTGCCAGCAGCCCCCCTAGCGGGGGAGAGACCCAGTACTTC
CASSPPSGGETQYF
>.|TRBJ2-3|TRBV28|few
TGTGCCAGCAGTTGGAACAGGGTCACAGATACGCAGTATTTT
CASSWNRVTDTQYF